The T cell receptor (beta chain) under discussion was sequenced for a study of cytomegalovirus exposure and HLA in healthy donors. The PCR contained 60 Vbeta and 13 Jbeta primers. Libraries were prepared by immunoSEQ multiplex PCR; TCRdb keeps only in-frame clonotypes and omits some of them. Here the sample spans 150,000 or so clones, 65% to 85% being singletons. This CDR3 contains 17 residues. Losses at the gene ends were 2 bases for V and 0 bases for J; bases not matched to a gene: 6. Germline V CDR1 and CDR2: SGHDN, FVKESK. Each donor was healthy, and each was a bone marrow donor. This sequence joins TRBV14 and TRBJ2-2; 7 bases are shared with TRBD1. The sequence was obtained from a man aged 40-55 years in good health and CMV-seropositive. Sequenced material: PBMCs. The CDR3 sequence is CASSQRGQPTNTGELFF. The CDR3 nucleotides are TGTGCCAGCAGCCAAAGGGGACAGCCCACGAACACCGGGGAGCTGTTTTTT. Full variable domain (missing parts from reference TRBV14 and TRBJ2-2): EAGVTQFPSHSVIEKGQTVTLRCDPISGHDNLYWYRRVMGKEIKFLLHFVKESKQDESGMPNNRFLAERTGGTYSTLKVQPAELEDSGVYFCASSQRGQPTNTGELFFGEGSRLTVL.